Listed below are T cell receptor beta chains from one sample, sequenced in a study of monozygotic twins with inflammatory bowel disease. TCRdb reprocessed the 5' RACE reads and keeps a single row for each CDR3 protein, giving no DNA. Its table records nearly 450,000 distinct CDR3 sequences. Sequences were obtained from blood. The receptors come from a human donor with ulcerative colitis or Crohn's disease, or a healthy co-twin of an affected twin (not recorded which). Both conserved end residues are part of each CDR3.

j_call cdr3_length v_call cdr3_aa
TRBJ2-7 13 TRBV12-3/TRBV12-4 CASSLDSVYEQYF
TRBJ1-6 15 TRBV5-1 CASSLEGLMNSPLHF
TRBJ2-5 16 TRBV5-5 CASSLAPGLSGETQYF
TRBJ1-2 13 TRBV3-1 CASSQDSYYGYTF
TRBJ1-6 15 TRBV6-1 CASSGLSVRNSPLHF
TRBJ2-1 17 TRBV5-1 CASRSEAGGLSYNEQFF
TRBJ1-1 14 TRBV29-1 CSVVPVTANTEAFF
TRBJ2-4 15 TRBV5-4 CASSLAQGAKNIQYF
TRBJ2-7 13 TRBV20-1 CSAGLPDTYEQYF
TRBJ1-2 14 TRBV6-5 CASSLQGDLYGYTF
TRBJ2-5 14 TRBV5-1 CASRGQGGEETQYF
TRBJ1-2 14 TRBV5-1 CASSLAEGSYGYTF
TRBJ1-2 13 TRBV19 CASAVTGPYGYTF
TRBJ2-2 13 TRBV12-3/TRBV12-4 CARGGPRTGELFF
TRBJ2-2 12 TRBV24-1 CATSSGAGELFF
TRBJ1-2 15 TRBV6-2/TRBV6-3 CASREAQGAVYGYTF
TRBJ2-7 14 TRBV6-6 CASHFREGVYEQYF
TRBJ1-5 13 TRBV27 CASRDRGDQPQHF
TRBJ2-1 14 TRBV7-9 CASSGRDSPNEQFF
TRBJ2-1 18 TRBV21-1 CASSNRPGQVSSYNEQFF
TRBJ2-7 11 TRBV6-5 CASSYGGEQYF
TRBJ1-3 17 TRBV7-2 CASSLAQIGTGGNTIYF
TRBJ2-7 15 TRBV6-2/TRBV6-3 CASTSARDSMGEQYF
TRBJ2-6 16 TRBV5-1 CASSPGPSSGANVLTF
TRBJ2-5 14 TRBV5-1 CASSFGTEQETQYF
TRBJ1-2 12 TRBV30 CAWKQGAGGYTF
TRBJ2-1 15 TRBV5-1 CASSLVPGSLNEQFF
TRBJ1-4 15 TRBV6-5 CASSYSGAPNEKLFF
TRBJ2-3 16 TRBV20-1 CSASSPGLGNTDTQYF
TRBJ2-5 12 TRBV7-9 CASSFTSVDQYF
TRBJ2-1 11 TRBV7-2 CASSRGGEQFF
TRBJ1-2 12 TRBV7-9 CASLDGPYGYTF
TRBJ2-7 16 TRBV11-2 CASSLNWPTTSYEQYF
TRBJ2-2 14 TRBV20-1 CSASSGANTGELFF
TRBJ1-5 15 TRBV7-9 CASSSGTAPNEPQHF
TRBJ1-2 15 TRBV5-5 CASSFSLGSVYGYTF
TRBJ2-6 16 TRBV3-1 CASSRGVSSGANVLTF
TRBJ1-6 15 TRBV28 CASRGTGTYNSPLHF
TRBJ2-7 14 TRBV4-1 CASSPGESTYEQYF
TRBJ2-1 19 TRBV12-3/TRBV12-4 CASSLRDRGRGLTYNEQFF
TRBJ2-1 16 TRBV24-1 CATSDRSGDSYNEQFF
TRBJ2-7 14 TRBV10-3 CAISEENRSPEQYF
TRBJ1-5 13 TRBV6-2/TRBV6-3 CASTNRARQPQHF
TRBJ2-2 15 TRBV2 CASSRLAGFTGELFF
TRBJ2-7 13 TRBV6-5 CASSYRSSYEQYF
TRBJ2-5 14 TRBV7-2 CASSFGWYQETQYF
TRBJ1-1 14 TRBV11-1 CASSLTEVNTEAFF
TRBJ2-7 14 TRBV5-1 CASSSGPGSYEQYF
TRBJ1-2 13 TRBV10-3 CAITQDRTYGYTF
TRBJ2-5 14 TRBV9 CASSADRQQETQYF
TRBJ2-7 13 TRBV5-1 CASSFGQGWEQYF
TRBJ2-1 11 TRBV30 CAWSVAPGKFF
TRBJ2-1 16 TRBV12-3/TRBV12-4 CASSYTSGGRYNEQFF
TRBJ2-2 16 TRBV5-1 CASSLMGGLFSGELFF
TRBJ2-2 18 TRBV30 CAWKGTGTSGWNTGELFF
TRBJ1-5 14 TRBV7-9 CASSWTEGNQPQHF
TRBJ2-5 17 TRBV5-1 CASSLGTGIGIGETQYF